Each of the 15 T cell receptor beta chains below was sequenced from the same sample in a study of control samples from healthy donors and cancer patients. Clones were sequenced by immunoSEQ multiplex PCR, and TCRdb holds only the in-frame ones, with some missing. This sample has 150,000 to 200,000 clones, with 91% found just once. Sample: blood. These receptors originate from a woman aged 30 to 39 in good health.

This chain links TRBV19 with TRBJ1-6, with D hard to call. Germline CDR1 LNHDA, CDR2 SQIVND (reference sequence). CDR3 size: 14 residues. V shed 5 bases and J shed 4 bases, with 9 bases lying between them. The CDR3 DNA reads TGTGCCAGTAGTCCCGGACCGTATAATTCACCCCTCCACTTT. Encoded protein: CASSPGPYNSPLHF.

The V call is TRBV6-6, the J call TRBJ1-4, with 7 bases identical to TRBD1. CDR1 and CDR2 (germline): MNHNY, SVGAGI (reference sequence). V shed 6 bases and J 0 bases; nucleotides not matched to a gene: 7. The CDR3 runs 16 residues. The CDR3 region is CASRPNRGPTNEKLFF. CDR3 DNA: TGTGCCAGCAGACCAAACAGGGGCCCAACTAATGAAAAACTGTTTTTT.

V gene TRBV10-3 combines with J gene TRBJ1-1; D is undetermined. CDR1 and CDR2 (germline): ENHRY, SYGVKD. This CDR3 has 13 amino acids. Deletions cut 0 bases from V and 0 bases from J, with 2 bases between. CDR3 DNA sequence: TGTGCCATCAGTGAGTCGGTGAACACTGAAGCTTTCTTT. It specifies CAISESVNTEAFF.

The chain carries TRBV28 and TRBJ1-5; 9 positions agree with TRBD1. Germline V gene sequence: CDR1 MDHEN, CDR2 SYDVKM. V dropped 0 bases and J dropped 7; count of bases not matched to a gene: 4. This CDR3 contains 15 residues. The CDR3: CASSLWGTGRQPQHF. The CDR3 DNA is TGTGCCAGCAGTTTATGGGGGACAGGGAGACAGCCCCAGCATTTT.

The chain has TRBV29-1 and TRBJ2-4; 7 nucleotides match TRBD1. Germline CDR1 is SQVTM and CDR2 is ANQGSEA. This CDR3 comprises 15 residues. Unmatched junction bases numbered 3, after V lost 0 bases and J lost 1 base. CDR3 sequence: CSVEDMTGAKNIQYF. The CDR3 DNA reads as TGCAGCGTTGAAGATATGACAGGGGCCAAAAACATTCAGTACTTC.

This rearrangement joins TRBV19 to TRBJ1-6; D is undetermined. This CDR3 contains 12 residues. The germline gives CDR1 LNHDA, CDR2 SQIVND (reference sequence). Trimming shortened V by 4 bases and J by 7 bases, and 5 bases separated the two germline ends. CDR3: CASSNANSPLHF. The CDR3 nucleotides read TGTGCCAGTAGTAATGCAAATTCACCCCTCCACTTT.

The chain links TRBV7-6 to TRBJ2-3; TRBD2 aligns across 11 bases. Unmatched junction bases numbered 8, after V lost 2 bases and J lost 4 bases. The germline gives CDR1 SGHVS, CDR2 FNYEAQ. This CDR3 contains 17 residues. The CDR3 protein is CASSLYPTSGNPDTQYF. The CDR3 nucleotides read TGTGCCAGCAGCTTATATCCGACTAGCGGGAACCCAGATACGCAGTATTTT.

V usage is TRBV4-1 and J usage is TRBJ2-5, with D possibly TRBD2 on 5 matching bases. Trimming shortened V by 2 bases and J by 5 bases, and 9 bases separated the two germline ends. The CDR3 has 13 residues. Germline CDR1 is MGHRA and CDR2 is YSYEKL. The CDR3 sequence: CASSQWQRETQYF. Written as DNA, the CDR3 is TGCGCCAGCAGCCAATGGCAGCGGGAGACCCAGTACTTC.

The chain carries TRBV19 and TRBJ1-5; D unresolved. Germline-derived CDR1 and CDR2 are LNHDA and SQIVND (reference sequence). The ends were cut back, 4 bases at V and 2 bases at J, with 12 bases in the middle. The CDR3 runs to 15 residues. The DNA for the CDR3 is TGTGCCAGTAGTAATTCTGGGTTTGGCAATCAGCCCCAGCATTTT. Protein sequence: CASSNSGFGNQPQHF.

The V and J genes are TRBV7-6 and TRBJ1-1, with no clear D. The germline V and J ends were trimmed by 1 base and 4 bases, with 7 bases remaining between them. The CDR3 runs to 13 residues. Germline-derived CDR1 and CDR2 are SGHVS and FNYEAQ. As DNA, the CDR3 is TGTGCCAGCAGCTTAGGGGCGGTCACTGAAGCTTTCTTT. It codes for CASSLGAVTEAFF.

The chain employs TRBV6-2 or TRBV6-3 and TRBJ2-5, with 7 nucleotides matching TRBD2. The CDR3 contains 13 residues. The germline gives CDR1 MNHEY, CDR2 SVGEGT. Germline trimming cut 2 bases from V and 3 bases from J; bases unmatched to any gene: 0. CDR3 protein: CASSYLAEETQYF. The CDR3 DNA sequence: TGTGCCAGCAGTTACCTAGCGGAAGAGACCCAGTACTTC.

The chain combines TRBV23-1 with TRBJ2-7; 9 bases agree with TRBD1. TRBV23-1 is sorted into the ORF group, with uncertain function. The length of the CDR3 is 14 residues. V shed 8 bases, J shed 4 bases, and the junction held 9 bases outside the gene matches. As DNA, the CDR3 is TGCGCCAGCGGGGACAGGGATTATTCTTACGAGCAGTACTTC. Encoded protein: CASGDRDYSYEQYF.

The chain uses TRBV6-5 and TRBJ2-7, with 10 bases fitting TRBD1. V gave up 7 bases and J gave up 3 bases; unmatched junction bases: 9. Germline V gene sequence: CDR1 MNHEY, CDR2 SVGAGI. The CDR3 contains 15 residues. CDR3 in amino acids: CASTPAGTGDYEQYF. For the CDR3, the DNA is TGTGCCAGCACCCCCGCCGGGACAGGGGACTACGAGCAGTACTTC.

The J gene is TRBJ1-4, the V gene TRBV19; 7 nucleotides align to TRBD1. The CDR3 is 14 residues long. Losses at the gene ends were 5 bases for V and 5 bases for J; bases not matched to a gene: 5. The germline CDR1 and CDR2 sequences are LNHDA and SQIVND (reference sequence). The CDR3 is CASSAGTVNEKLFF. The CDR3 DNA reads TGTGCCAGTAGTGCCGGGACAGTGAATGAAAAACTGTTTTTT. Based on the CDR3 plus reference TRBV19 and TRBJ1-4, the full variable domain is DGGITQSPKYLFRKEGQNVTLSCEQNLNHDAMYWYRQDPGQGLRLIYYSQIVNDFQKGDIAEGYSVSREKKESFPLTVTSAQKNPTAFYLCASSAGTVNEKLFFGSGTQLSVL.

This rearrangement joins TRBV3-1 (or the pseudogene TRBV3-2) to TRBJ2-7; 10 nucleotides align to TRBD1. V lost 3 bases and J lost 4; bases outside the gene matches: 3. CDR3 length: 14 residues. Germline V gene data show CDR1 as LGHDT and CDR2 as YNNKEL (reference sequence). The CDR3: CASSQTGGLYEQYF. The CDR3 DNA reads as TGTGCCAGCAGCCAGACAGGGGGCCTTTACGAGCAGTACTTC.